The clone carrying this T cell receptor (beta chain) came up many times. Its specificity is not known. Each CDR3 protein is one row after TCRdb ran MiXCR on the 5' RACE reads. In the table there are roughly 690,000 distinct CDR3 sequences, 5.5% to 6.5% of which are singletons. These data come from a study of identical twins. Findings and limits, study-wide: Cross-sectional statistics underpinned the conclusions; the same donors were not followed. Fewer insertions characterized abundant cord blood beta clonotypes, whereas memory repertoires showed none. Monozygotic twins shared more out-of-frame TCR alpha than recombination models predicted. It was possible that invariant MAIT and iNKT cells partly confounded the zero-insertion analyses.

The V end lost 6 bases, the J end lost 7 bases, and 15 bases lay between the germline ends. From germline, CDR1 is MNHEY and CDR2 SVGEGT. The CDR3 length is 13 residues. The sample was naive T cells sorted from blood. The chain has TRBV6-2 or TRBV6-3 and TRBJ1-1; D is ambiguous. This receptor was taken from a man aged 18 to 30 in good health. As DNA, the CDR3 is TGTGCCAGCAGCCCGCCCGACCGGAATGAAGCTTTCTTT. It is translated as CASSPPDRNEAFF.